The subject of this entry is one T cell receptor (beta chain). What it binds is not known. These data belong to a study of cytomegalovirus exposure and HLA in healthy donors. Turning to the study itself: Of all 360 or so donors who were genotyped, roughly 85% belonged to the Caucasian-associated ancestry cluster.

This PCR relied on a set of 60 Vbeta primers and 13 Jbeta primers. Only in-frame clones appear in the TCRdb table, and some are missing; sequencing was by immunoSEQ multiplex PCR. Here the sample spans about 99,000 clones, 79% being singletons. V lost 4 bases and J lost 2; bases outside the gene matches: 7. The CDR3 has 16 residues. Germline values: CDR1 SGHVS, CDR2 FNYEAQ. Regarding the study as a whole: Likely technical artifact: a cluster of highly shared sequence variants. Per published reports, the classifier diagnosed cytomegalovirus status with high specificity and sensitivity.

Sequenced sample: PBMCs. This TCR derives from a male donor in good health and CMV-seropositive. The rearrangement joins TRBV7-6 to TRBJ2-3, with TRBD2 matching over 9 bases. CDR3 in amino acids: CASSSLAGGFTDTQYF. In nucleotides, the CDR3 is TGTGCCAGCAGCTCGCTGGCGGGGGGGTTCACAGATACGCAGTATTTT.